This paragraph reports one TCR beta chain. Its antigen is unidentified. Preparation of TCR beta libraries was done by quantitative 5'-RACE with molecular barcodes. TCRdb reanalysed the 5' RACE reads using MiXCR and keeps one entry per CDR3 protein. The profile covers 200,000 to 250,000 distinct CDR3 sequences, with 15% to 20% appearing a single time and 42% taken by the ten largest. These data originate in a study of CD8 T cells in ankylosing spondylitis. Whole-study results and caveats: In ankylosing spondylitis blood, a motif of roughly 8 highly homologous TCR beta variants appeared characteristic.

The J segment lost 0 bases and the V segment lost 0 bases, leaving 2 bases of the junction unmatched. Germline values: CDR1 SGHDT, CDR2 YYEEEE. This CDR3 spans 16 amino acids. The receptor comes from a male donor with ankylosing spondylitis. Sequencing was done on a sample of blood, either unsorted or a sorted T cell fraction (not recorded which). The V and J genes are TRBV5-6 and TRBJ2-3, with TRBD2 matching over 9 bases. The CDR3 nucleotides are TGTGCCAGCAGCTTGGTAGCGGGGGTAAGCACAGATACGCAGTATTTT. This encodes CASSLVAGVSTDTQYF.